This passage covers 3 T cell receptor beta chains from one sample sequenced in a study of CD8 T cells in Susac syndrome. Roughly 0.45 to 1 ug RNA was reverse transcribed with random hexamers. TCRdb passed the immunoSEQ multiplex PCR reads through MiXCR, listing each CDR3 protein once. The profile covers some 150,000 distinct CDR3 sequences, with less than 95% appearing a single time and 0.065% to 0.1% taken by the ten largest. The sequenced sample was CD4+ T cells from PBMCs. These receptors all come from a human donor in good health.

This sequence joins TRBV5-6 and TRBJ1-2; no definite D call. This CDR3 comprises 13 residues. The germline V and J ends were trimmed by 0 bases and 1 base, with 4 bases remaining between them. Germline lookup yields CDR1 SGHDT and CDR2 YYEEEE. CDR3 sequence (DNA): TGTGCCAGCAGCTTGGGGCATAACTATGGCTACACCTTC. Amino acid sequence: CASSLGHNYGYTF.

The chain links TRBV28 to TRBJ2-7, with 8 bases matching TRBD2. The CDR3 loop spans 15 amino acids. J gave up 4 bases and V 7 bases, and 12 bases lay outside the gene matches. CDR1 is MDHEN and CDR2 is SYDVKM in the germline V gene. CDR3 protein: CASTPPAGGPYEQYF. In DNA form, the CDR3 reads TGTGCCAGCACCCCTCCGGCGGGAGGACCTTACGAGCAGTACTTC.

In this sample, this clonotype turned up once. The chain combines TRBV19 with TRBJ2-1; TRBD1 might be the D (6 bases). The germline V gene has CDR1 LNHDA and CDR2 SQIVND (reference sequence). Trimming pared 1 base from V and 1 base from J, leaving 14 bases between. The CDR3 is made up of 17 amino acids. CDR3 sequence: CASSIGTGTGSYNEQFF. The CDR3 DNA follows: TGTGCCAGTAGTATAGGCACAGGGACCGGATCCTACAATGAGCAGTTCTTC.